This T cell receptor (beta chain) was sequenced during a study of T cell responses to AZD1222 COVID-19 vaccine. Profiled with immunoSEQ multiplex PCR; TCRdb holds only in-frame clones, not every one. The sample lists roughly 120,000 clones, over 75% occurring once. V lost 2 bases and J lost 3, with 12 bases in between. Germline lookup yields CDR1 SGHKS and CDR2 YYEKEE (reference sequence). The CDR3 has 14 amino acids. As for this clone: Its antigen is unidentified. Distinct nucleotide sequences in the sample also encode this CDR3.

Study-wide results and limits: Spike-spanning, vaccine-associated CD4 TCRs were dominant at 160-218 and 743-854.

The sample here was peripheral blood, taken on day 0 of AZD1222 vaccination. The sequence came from an adult in good health. The V gene is TRBV5-5, the J gene TRBJ2-7, with D unresolved. The CDR3 sequence is CASSLVQGYYEQYF. CDR3 coding DNA: TGTGCCAGCAGCTTAGTACAAGGTTACTACGAGCAGTACTTC.